The TCR beta chain under discussion was sequenced for a study of T cell changes during pregnancy in multiple sclerosis. Profiled with immunoSEQ multiplex PCR; TCRdb holds only in-frame clones, not every one. Of 25,000 to 35,000 clones in the sample, 70% to 90% were seen once. V was cut by 9 bases and J by 4 bases, with 15 bases left in between. The CDR3 has 13 residues. CDR1 is MNHNY, CDR2 SVGAGI, per germline (reference sequence). Here the sequenced sample was CD8+ T cells from peripheral blood mononuclear cells, taken in the second trimester of pregnancy. The clonotype was recovered from a female donor with multiple sclerosis, enrolled in a pregnancy study. The chain uses TRBV6-6 and TRBJ1-2; no firm D call. The CDR3 region has the DNA TGTGCCAGTTTCGCGACGGAGATCTATGGCTACACCTTC. This gives the protein CASFATEIYGYTF.